This TCR beta chain was obtained from a study of blood T cell repertoires in COVID-19. Study summary: Acute and convalescent COVID-19 samples came from the United States, Italy and Spain. From T cells, B-cell-depleted T cells, or PBMCs came the material, which was cDNA or gDNA.

Under the authors' procedure: By means of reference gene primer amplification, nucleated cell counts were estimated. TCRdb keeps only in-frame clones here, not all; method: immunoSEQ multiplex PCR. Clone size and V and J calls were adopted from that table, with D and trimming inferred from the DNA. The data contain under 250,000 clones, 83% of them seen just once; the ten biggest clones take up less than 3%. Germline loops: CDR1 SEHNR, CDR2 FQNEAQ (reference sequence). CDR3 size: 15 residues. Trimming left V 6 bases short and J 8 bases short, with 17 bases between. The clonotype comes from a man aged 50-59 years with active or convalescent COVID-19. Sequencing used peripheral blood. The chain employs TRBV7-9 and TRBJ1-6; TRBD1 might be the D (6 bases). CDR3 sequence: CASRRRGGRDSPLHF. In DNA, the CDR3 is TGTGCCAGCAGGCGCAGAGGGGGGAGGGATTCACCCCTCCACTTT.